This entry features one T cell receptor beta chain sequence. This clone was counted between two and nine times. Its antigen target is currently unknown. Base qualities are not at hand, and no much larger clone is one base apart. The data originate from a study of sequential checkpoint blockade in melanoma (dated by TCRdb to between 2018 and 2021). About the full investigation: Patients were assigned by 1:1 randomization to either first-line nivolumab followed by ipilimumab (arm A) or ipilimumab followed by nivolumab (arm B). Maintenance nivolumab came after both trial sequences. DNA from 90 to 100 pretreatment melanoma tumor samples was subjected to TCRbeta immunosequencing. Matched tumor biopsies were taken from some 23 patients before treatment and at week 13, after single-agent nivolumab (arm A) or ipilimumab (arm B). The same lesion was the source of roughly 81% of the matched pre- and post-treatment tumor biopsy pairs. The investigation overall reported the following: Achieving clinical benefit was about 30 times more likely for patients whose tumor T-cell fraction and clonality increased by week 13. Within-arm analyses of tumor T-cell fraction were limited by small sample sizes and reduced statistical power. The response-prediction model combining TCR metrics and mutation burden needs validation in larger, independent patient cohorts. PD-L1 staining and CD8+ T-cell counts correlated with tumor T-cell fraction and clonality, whereas mutational load did not. In the nivolumab-first arm (arm A), an association was found between pretreatment tumor TIL clonality and response (P = .04).

The immunoSEQ Assay was used to immunosequence TCRbeta CDR3 regions from genomic DNA. Before high-throughput sequencing, the genomic DNA was amplified using bias-controlled multiplex PCR. In the original analysis: To quantify the absolute abundance of each unique TCRbeta CDR3 region, the sequences were collapsed and filtered. Clonality was defined as 1 minus Pielou's evenness and was calculated using productive rearrangements only. To compute tumor T-cell fraction, TCRbeta template counts were normalized to usable DNA, with usable DNA estimated from several housekeeping genes. A previously published method was used to identify clones with significantly greater frequencies in on-treatment samples than in baseline samples. This immuneACCESS table, as held by TCRdb, lists in-frame sequences with V and J called but not all clones. Of the missing ones, under half trace to an unresolved V gene in checked studies; the others have no known cause. That table furnishes V, J and clone size, whereas the DNA furnished D and trimming. This sample holds about 2,500 clones; around 29% were observed only once. Under 11% of the sample belongs to the ten largest clones.

This specimen's treatment or condition label, interpreted: randomized to nivolumab then ipilimumab (arm A) or the reverse (arm B). None of the patients in the trial had previously been given DNA-damaging chemotherapy. The samples were obtained from melanoma patients enrolled in CheckMate 064, an open-label, randomized phase II trial testing sequential checkpoint blockade. Tumor TCR sequencing used genomic DNA from formalin-fixed paraffin-embedded (FFPE) tissue samples. The starting material was tumor tissue (inferred from file names), obtained from a patient given nivolumab and ipilimumab in sequence. The sequence came from a human donor with melanoma.

Here the CDR3 is given as CASASNGVRMTEAFF. The DNA is as follows: TGTGCTAGTGCCTCTAACGGGGTTAGAATGACTGAAGCTTTCTTT. The chain is assembled from TRBV12-5 and TRBJ1-1; a confident D gene designation cannot be given. The germline V gene yields LGHNT for CDR1 and FRNRAP for CDR2. Inclusive of the bounding cysteine and phenylalanine, the CDR3 is 15 residues long. This entry keeps only the CDR3 DNA: 45 bases, framed from base 1. V and J are truncated by 7 bases and 5 bases respectively, leaving an intervening sequence of 20 bases.